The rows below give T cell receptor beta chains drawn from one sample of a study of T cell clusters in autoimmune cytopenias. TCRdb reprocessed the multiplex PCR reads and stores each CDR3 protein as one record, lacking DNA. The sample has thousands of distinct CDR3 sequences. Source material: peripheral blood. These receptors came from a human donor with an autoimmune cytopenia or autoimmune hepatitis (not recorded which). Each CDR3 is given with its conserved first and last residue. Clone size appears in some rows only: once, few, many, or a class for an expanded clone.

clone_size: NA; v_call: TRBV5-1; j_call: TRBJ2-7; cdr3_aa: CASSFNRAYEQYF
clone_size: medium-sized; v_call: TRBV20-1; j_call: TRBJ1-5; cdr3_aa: CSARGQGNQPQHF
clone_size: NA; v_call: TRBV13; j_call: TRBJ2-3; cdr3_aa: CASSLAGTGLRLDTQYF
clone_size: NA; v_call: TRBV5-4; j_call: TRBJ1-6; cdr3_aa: CASSSSTGGDSPLHF
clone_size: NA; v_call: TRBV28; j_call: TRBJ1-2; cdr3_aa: CASSRQGTSNYGYTF
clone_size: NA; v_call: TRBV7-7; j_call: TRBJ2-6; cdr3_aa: CDVQGPSSGANVLTF
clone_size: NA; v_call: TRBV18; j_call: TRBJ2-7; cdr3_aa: CASSPPSVNEQYF
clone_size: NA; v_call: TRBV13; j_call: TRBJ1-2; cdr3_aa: CASSLVGQPLYGYTF
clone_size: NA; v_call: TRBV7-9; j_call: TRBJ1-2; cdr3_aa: CASSWGTGTGGDGYTF
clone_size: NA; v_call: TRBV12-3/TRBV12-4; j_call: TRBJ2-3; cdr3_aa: CASSLLLVMGQPYTDTQYF
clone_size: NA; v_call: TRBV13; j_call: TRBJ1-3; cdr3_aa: CASSVEPRSVGDGNTIHF
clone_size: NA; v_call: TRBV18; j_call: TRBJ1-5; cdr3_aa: CASSFTGNSNQPQHF
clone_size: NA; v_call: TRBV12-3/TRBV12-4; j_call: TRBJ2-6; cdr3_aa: CASSHKGQTERANVLTF
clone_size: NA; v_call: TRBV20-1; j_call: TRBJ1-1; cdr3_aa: CSALYHPMNTEAFF
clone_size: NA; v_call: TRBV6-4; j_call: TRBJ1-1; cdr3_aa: CASIVTGDFEAFF
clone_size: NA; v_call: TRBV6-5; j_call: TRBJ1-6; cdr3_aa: CASSYSVGGGSPLHF
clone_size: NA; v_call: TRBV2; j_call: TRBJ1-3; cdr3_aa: CASLPEPISGNTIYF
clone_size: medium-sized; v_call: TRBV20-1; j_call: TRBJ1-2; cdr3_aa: CSANSGGISYGYTF
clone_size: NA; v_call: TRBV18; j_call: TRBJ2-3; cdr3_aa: CASSPPRSALFTDTQYF
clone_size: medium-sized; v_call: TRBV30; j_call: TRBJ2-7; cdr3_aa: CAWTDSYEQYF
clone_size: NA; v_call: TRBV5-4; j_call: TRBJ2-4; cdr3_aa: CASSLGGTGFMGLAKNIQYF